The present TCR beta chain was sequenced within a study of T cell responses to AZD1222 COVID-19 vaccine. Study observations and caveats: Regions 160-218 and 743-854 dominated among vaccine-associated CD4 TCRs spanning spike.

As for this clone: Its matching antigen is unknown.

Sequenced by immunoSEQ multiplex PCR; TCRdb stores in-frame clones only, minus some. This table holds 250,000 or so clones, more than 85% found once. J was trimmed by 7 bases and V by 4 bases; bases with no gene match: 10. The germline V gene encodes CDR1 MGHRA and CDR2 YSYEKL. The CDR3 runs 16 residues. The starting material was peripheral blood, obtained on day 0 of AZD1222 vaccination. This TCR was recovered from an adult in good health. The rearrangement uses TRBV4-1 and TRBJ2-2; TRBD2 matches 9 bases. CDR3 sequence (DNA): TGCGCCAGCAGCCTCGGGCTAGCGGGATTGAGCGGGGAGCTGTTTTTT. It encodes CASSLGLAGLSGELFF.